This passage covers 10 T cell receptor beta chains from one sample sequenced in a study of early T cells in non-severe SARS-CoV-2 infection (TCRdb year 2021). Library preparation used 5' RACE. The sequencer was a NextSeq 500. TCRdb applied fastp at Q25 and MiXCR to the public reads, then kept only in-frame beta chains. When rows share a CDR3 protein, they turn into one entry using the most common DNA and genes. In all, the sample holds more than 60,000 distinct CDR3 sequences, and more than 10% of those were seen once. Roughly 1.2% of the sample goes to the ten largest clones. Here the sequenced sample was whole blood, taken at baseline. These TCRs come from an adult who was a healthcare worker with PCR-confirmed SARS-CoV-2 infection or an uninfected control (not recorded which). The donor label of this sample is uncertain.

V gene TRBV6-1 combines with J gene TRBJ2-7; 9 nucleotides line up with TRBD1. The germline V gene encodes CDR1 MNHNS and CDR2 SASEGT. The CDR3 consists of 14 residues. V was clipped by 8 bases and J by 5 bases; unmatched bases: 10. The CDR3, as DNA: TGTGCCAGCGAGGAGGGACAGGGCACCCACGAGCAGTACGTC. This encodes CASEEGQGTHEQYV.

This clonotype was found a few times. J is TRBJ2-5 and V is TRBV3-1, with a tentative D call TRBD2 (5 bases). Germline V gene data show CDR1 as LGHDT and CDR2 as YNNKEL (reference sequence). CDR3 length equals 14 residues. V lost 0 bases and J lost 9, with 14 bases in between. The CDR3 reads CASSQDWGSGAQYF. The CDR3 region has the DNA TGTGCCAGCAGCCAAGATTGGGGATCCGGGGCCCAGTACTTC.

This clonotype was counted between two and nine times. The chain has TRBV19 and TRBJ2-1; a weak D match, TRBD2 (5 bases). The germline CDR1 and CDR2 sequences are LNHDA and SQIVND (reference sequence). Between the trimmed V and J ends, which lost 4 bases and 6 bases, there was a span of 16 bases. The CDR3 consists of 15 residues. CDR3 sequence: CASSSKGARANEQFF. For the CDR3, the DNA is TGTGCCAGTAGTAGCAAGGGTGCGAGGGCCAATGAGCAGTTCTTC.

The sample holds many counts of this clonotype. The chain carries TRBV12-3 or TRBV12-4 and TRBJ2-1; 11 bases fit TRBD2. CDR3 length equals 15 residues. Unmatched junction bases numbered 4, after V lost 6 bases and J lost 3 bases. The CDR3 DNA sequence: TGTGCCAGCAGCCCCGGGACTAGCGGCTACAATGAGCAGTTCTTC. This gives the protein CASSPGTSGYNEQFF.

This clonotype occurred a few times. The chain joins TRBV3-1 to TRBJ1-2; possibly TRBD1 for D (5 bases). Per the germline V gene, CDR1 is LGHDT and CDR2 is YNNKEL (reference sequence). Between the trimmed V and J ends, which lost 0 bases and 8 bases, there was a span of 16 bases. CDR3 length equals 15 residues. The CDR3 DNA follows: TGTGCCAGCAGCCAAGACCCGACAGCTCGACAGGGCTACACCTTC. Its protein is CASSQDPTARQGYTF. Full variable domain (remainder filled in from reference TRBV3-1 and TRBJ1-2): DTAVSQTPKYLVTQMGNDKSIKCEQNLGHDTMYWYKQDSKKFLKIMFSYNNKELIINETVPNRFSPKSPDKAHLNLHINSLELGDSAVYFCASSQDPTARQGYTFGSGTRLTVV.

The chain couples TRBV6-5 to TRBJ2-3, with 7 bases identical to TRBD1. Germline V gene sequence: CDR1 MNHEY, CDR2 SVGAGI. CDR3 length: 17 residues. The junction had 8 bases not matched to a gene; V was cut back by 0 bases and J by 2 bases. The CDR3 bases are TGTGCCAGCAGTTACTCGGCCACAGGGGCTATCACAGATACGCAGTATTTT. This codes for CASSYSATGAITDTQYF.

The CDR3 loop reads CASSFGGRKTQYF. CDR3 sequence (DNA): TGTGCCAGCAGTTTTGGGGGGCGCAAGACCCAGTACTTC. The gene calls are TRBV12-3 or TRBV12-4 and TRBJ2-5; tentatively, D is TRBD1 or TRBD2 (6 bases each). CDR3 size: 13 residues. The V end lost 3 bases, the J end lost 6 bases, and 11 bases lay between the germline ends.

This clonotype has just a few counts. The V gene is TRBV6-1, the J gene TRBJ1-4; TRBD1 aligns across 7 bases. The germline V gene has CDR1 MNHNS and CDR2 SASEGT. V dropped 5 bases and J dropped 5; count of bases not matched to a gene: 5. There are 14 residues in the CDR3. CDR3 sequence reads: CASSQTGPNEKLFF. CDR3 in DNA: TGTGCCAGCAGTCAGACAGGGCCAAATGAAAAACTGTTTTTT.

This clonotype was seen a handful of times. The V gene is TRBV18, the J gene TRBJ2-7; 8 positions agree with TRBD1. The germline V gene has CDR1 KGHSH and CDR2 LQKENI. Unmatched junction bases numbered 11, after V lost 3 bases and J lost 7 bases. The CDR3 is made up of 15 amino acids. The DNA of the CDR3 is TGTGCCAGCTCACCCTCTGGACAGGGTACTAGTGAGCAGTACGTC. Amino acid sequence: CASSPSGQGTSEQYV.

This chain links TRBV7-8 with TRBJ1-1; 7 nucleotides align to TRBD1. Germline assignment: CDR1 SGHVS and CDR2 FQNEAQ. V lost 3 bases to trimming and J lost 2 bases; unmatched junction nucleotides: 6. This CDR3 spans 15 amino acids. The chain's CDR3 is CASSFRRDSNTEAFF. The CDR3 bases are TGTGCCAGCAGCTTCCGCCGGGACAGTAACACTGAAGCTTTCTTT.